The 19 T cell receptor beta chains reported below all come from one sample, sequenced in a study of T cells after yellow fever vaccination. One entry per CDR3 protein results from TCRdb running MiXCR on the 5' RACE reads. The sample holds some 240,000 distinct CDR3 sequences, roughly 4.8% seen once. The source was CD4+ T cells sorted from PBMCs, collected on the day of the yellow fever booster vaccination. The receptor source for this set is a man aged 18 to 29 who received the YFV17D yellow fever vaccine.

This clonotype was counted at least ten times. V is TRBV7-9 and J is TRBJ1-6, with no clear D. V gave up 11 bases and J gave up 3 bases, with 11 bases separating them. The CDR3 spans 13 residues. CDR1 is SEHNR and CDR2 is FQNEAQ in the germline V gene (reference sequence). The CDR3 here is CAGGLNYNSPLHF. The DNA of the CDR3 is TGTGCCGGCGGACTGAACTATAATTCACCCCTCCACTTT.

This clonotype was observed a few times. In nucleotides, the CDR3 is TGTGCCAGCAGCTTACGCGGGGGCCTTTCCTACGAGCAGTACTTC. It yields the protein CASSLRGGLSYEQYF. The chain combines TRBV7-8 with TRBJ2-7; the D gene is possibly TRBD2 (7 bases). V shed 2 bases and J shed 1 base, with 12 bases lying between them. CDR3 length equals 15 residues. The V gene's germline CDR1 is SGHVS and CDR2 FQNEAQ.

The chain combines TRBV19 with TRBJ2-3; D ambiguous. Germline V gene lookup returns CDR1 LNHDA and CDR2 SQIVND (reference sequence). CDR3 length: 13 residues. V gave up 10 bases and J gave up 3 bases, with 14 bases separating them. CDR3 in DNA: TGTGCCACTGGGGAACAGAGAACAGATACGCAGTATTTT. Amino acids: CATGEQRTDTQYF.

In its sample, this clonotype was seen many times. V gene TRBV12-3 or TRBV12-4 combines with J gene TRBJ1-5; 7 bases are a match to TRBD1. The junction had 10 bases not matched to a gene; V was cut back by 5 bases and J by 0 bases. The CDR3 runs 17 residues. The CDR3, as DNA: TGTGCCAGCAGTCCCCGGAGAGGGGGCTTTAGCAATCAGCCCCAGCATTTT. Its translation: CASSPRRGGFSNQPQHF.

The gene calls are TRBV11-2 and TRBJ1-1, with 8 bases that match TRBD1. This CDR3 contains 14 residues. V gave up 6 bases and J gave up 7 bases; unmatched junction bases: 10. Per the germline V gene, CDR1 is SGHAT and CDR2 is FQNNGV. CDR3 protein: CASSPGQGQNEAFF. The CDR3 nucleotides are TGTGCCAGCAGTCCCGGACAGGGACAAAATGAAGCTTTCTTT.

Here the CDR3 DNA reads TGCAGCGTCGCTGACAGGGAACAGCCCCAGCATTTT. Encoded protein: CSVADREQPQHF. The chain has TRBV29-1 and TRBJ1-5; 7 positions agree with TRBD1. The CDR3 runs to 12 residues. Trimming cost V 6 bases and J 7 bases; bases outside gene matches: 6. CDR1 and CDR2 from the germline V gene are SQVTM and ANQGSEA.

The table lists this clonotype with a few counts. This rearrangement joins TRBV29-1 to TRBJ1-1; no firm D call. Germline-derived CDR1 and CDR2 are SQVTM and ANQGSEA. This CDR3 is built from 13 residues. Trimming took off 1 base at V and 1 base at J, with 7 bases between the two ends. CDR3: CSVEGQENTEAFF. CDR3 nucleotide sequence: TGCAGCGTTGAAGGCCAGGAGAACACTGAAGCTTTCTTT.

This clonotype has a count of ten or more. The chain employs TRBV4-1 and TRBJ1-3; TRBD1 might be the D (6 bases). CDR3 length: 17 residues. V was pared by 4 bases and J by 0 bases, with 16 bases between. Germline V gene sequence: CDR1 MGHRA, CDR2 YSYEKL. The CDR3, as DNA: TGCGCCAGCAGCCGAGGGGGGATAATCCTCTCTGGAAACACCATATATTTT. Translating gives CASSRGGIILSGNTIYF.

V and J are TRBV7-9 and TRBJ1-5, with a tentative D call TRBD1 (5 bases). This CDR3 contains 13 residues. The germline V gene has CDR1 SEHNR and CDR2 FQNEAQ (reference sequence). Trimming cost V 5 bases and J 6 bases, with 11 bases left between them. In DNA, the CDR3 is TGTGCCAGCAGCGCGACAGTGGGTCAGCCCCAGCATTTT. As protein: CASSATVGQPQHF.

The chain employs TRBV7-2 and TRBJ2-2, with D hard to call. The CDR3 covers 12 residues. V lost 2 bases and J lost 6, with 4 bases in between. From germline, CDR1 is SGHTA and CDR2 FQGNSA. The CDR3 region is CASSLFAGELFF. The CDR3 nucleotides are TGTGCCAGCAGCTTATTTGCCGGGGAGCTGTTTTTT.

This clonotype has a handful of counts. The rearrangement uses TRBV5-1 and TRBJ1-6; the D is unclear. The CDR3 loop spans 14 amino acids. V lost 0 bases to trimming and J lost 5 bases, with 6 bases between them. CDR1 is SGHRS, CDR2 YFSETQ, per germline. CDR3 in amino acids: CASSLGGHNSPLHF. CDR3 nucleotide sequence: TGCGCCAGCAGCTTGGGCGGCCATAATTCACCCCTCCACTTT.

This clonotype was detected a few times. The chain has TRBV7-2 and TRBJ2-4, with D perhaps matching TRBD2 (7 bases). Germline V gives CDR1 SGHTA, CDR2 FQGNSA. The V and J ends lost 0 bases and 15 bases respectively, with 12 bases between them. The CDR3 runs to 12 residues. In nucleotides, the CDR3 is TGTGCCAGCAGCTTAGCGGGGGGGCAGGTGTACTTC. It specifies CASSLAGGQVYF.

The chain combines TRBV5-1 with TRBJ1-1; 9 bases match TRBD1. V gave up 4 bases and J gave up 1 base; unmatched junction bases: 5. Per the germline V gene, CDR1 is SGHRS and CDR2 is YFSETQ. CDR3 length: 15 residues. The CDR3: CASSDRDRENTEAFF. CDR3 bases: TGCGCCAGCAGCGACCGGGACAGGGAGAACACTGAAGCTTTCTTT.

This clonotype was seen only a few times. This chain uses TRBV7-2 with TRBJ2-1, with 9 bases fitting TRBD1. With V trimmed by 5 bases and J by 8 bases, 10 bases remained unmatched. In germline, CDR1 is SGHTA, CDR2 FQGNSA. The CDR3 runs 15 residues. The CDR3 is CASSPMADRGYEQFF. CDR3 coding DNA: TGTGCCAGCAGCCCAATGGCGGACAGGGGCTATGAGCAGTTCTTC.

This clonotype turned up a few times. The CDR3 sequence is CASSLARGRETQYF. The DNA of the CDR3 is TGTGCCAGCAGCTTAGCGCGGGGCCGGGAGACCCAGTACTTC. V gene TRBV7-8 combines with J gene TRBJ2-5; D might be TRBD2 (6 bases). V was clipped by 0 bases and J by 5 bases, with 10 bases between them. The CDR3 is 14 amino acids. In germline, CDR1 is SGHVS, CDR2 FQNEAQ.

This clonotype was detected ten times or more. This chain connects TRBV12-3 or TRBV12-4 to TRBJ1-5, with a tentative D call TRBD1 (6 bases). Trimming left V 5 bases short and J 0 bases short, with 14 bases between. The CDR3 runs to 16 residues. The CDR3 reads CASSPGGGYSNQPQHF. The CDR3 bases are TGTGCCAGCAGTCCGGGAGGGGGGTATAGCAATCAGCCCCAGCATTTT.

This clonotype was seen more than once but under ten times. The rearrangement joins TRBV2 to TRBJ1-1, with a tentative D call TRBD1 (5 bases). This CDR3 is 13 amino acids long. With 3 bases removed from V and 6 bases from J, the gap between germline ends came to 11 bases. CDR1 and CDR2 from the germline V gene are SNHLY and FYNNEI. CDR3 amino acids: CASSEPRGAEAFF. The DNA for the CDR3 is TGTGCCAGCAGTGAGCCTAGGGGCGCTGAAGCTTTCTTT.

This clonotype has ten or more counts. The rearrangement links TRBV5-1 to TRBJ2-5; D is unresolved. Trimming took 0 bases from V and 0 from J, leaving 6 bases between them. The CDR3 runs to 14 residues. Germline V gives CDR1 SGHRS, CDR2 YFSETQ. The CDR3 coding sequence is TGCGCCAGCAGCTTGGGAGTCGACCAAGAGACCCAGTACTTC. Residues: CASSLGVDQETQYF. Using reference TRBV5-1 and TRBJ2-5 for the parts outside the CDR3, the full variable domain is KAGVTQTPRYLIKTRGQQVTLSCSPISGHRSVSWYQQTPGQGLQFLFEYFSETQRNKGNFPGRFSGRQFSNSRSEMNVSTLELGDSALYLCASSLGVDQETQYFGPGTRLLVL.

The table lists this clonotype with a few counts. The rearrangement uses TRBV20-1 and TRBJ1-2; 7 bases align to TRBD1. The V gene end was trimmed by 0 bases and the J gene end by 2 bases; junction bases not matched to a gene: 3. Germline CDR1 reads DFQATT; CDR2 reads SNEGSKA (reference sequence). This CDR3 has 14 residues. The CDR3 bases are TGCAGTGCTAGAGACCGCAGGGGGAACTATGGCTACACCTTC. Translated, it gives CSARDRRGNYGYTF.